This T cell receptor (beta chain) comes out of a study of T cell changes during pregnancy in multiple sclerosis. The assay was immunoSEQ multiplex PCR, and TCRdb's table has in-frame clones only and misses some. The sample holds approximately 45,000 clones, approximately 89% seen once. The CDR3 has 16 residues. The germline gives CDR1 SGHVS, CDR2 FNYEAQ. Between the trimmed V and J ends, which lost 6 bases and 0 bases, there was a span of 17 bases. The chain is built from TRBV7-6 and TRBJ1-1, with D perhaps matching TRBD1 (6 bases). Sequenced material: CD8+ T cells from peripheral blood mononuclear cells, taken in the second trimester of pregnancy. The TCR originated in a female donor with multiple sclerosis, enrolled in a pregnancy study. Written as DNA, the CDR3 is TGTGCCAGCAGAACCTTACAGGGACCTCTGAACACTGAAGCTTTCTTT. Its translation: CASRTLQGPLNTEAFF.